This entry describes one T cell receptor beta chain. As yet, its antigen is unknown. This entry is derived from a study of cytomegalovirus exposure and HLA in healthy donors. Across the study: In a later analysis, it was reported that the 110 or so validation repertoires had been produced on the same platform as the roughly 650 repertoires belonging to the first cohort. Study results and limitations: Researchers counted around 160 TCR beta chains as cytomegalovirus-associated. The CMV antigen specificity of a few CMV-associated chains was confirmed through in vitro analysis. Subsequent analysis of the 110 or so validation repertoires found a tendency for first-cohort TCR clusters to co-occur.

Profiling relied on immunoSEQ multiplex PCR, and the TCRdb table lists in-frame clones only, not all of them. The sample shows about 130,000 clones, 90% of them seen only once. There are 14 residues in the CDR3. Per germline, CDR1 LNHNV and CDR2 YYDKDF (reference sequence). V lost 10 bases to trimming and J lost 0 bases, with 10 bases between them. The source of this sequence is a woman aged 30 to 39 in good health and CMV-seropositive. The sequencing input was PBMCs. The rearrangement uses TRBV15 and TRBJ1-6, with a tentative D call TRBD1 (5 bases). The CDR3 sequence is CAIQGSSYNSPLHF. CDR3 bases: TGTGCCATCCAGGGAAGCTCCTATAATTCACCCCTCCACTTT.